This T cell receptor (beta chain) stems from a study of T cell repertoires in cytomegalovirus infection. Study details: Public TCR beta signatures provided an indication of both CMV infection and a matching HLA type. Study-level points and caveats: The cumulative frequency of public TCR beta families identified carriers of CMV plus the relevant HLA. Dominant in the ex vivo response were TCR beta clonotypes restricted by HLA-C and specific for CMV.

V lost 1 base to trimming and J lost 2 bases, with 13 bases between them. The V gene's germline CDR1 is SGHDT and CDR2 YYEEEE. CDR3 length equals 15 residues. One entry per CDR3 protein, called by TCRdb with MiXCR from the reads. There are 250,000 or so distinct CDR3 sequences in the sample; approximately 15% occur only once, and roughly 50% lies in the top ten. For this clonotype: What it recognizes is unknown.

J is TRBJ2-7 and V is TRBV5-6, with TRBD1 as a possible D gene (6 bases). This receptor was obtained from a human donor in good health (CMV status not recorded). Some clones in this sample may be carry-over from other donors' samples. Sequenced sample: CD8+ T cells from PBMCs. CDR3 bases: TGTGCCAGCAGCTTGTTTACAGGGCGCCCCTACGAGCAGTACTTC. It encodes CASSLFTGRPYEQYF.